Here is one T cell receptor beta chain with its context. As yet, its antigen is unknown. This entry belongs to a study of vaccination and CD4 T cells after COVID-19. Points from the study as a whole: A median approximately 86% of convalescent patients' SARS-CoV-2-reactive clones emerged only after vaccination.

An Oncomine TCR Beta short-read assay was used to sequence the DNA from cultured CD4+ T cells. MiXCR, applied by TCRdb to the PCR reads, yields one record per CDR3 protein. The sample yields more than 8,500 distinct CDR3 sequences, roughly 60% seen once. The treatment is: roughly 10-day PBMC culture with coronavirus spike peptide pools or control peptides (ViraFEST assay). The collection of CD4+ T cells from the unexposed donor took place before the COVID-19 pandemic (2011-2018). Under the ViraFEST approach, antigen-specific T cells were expanded with peptide pools and TCRs subsequently sequenced. The sample comprised CD4+ T cells from blood, cultured in vitro. This TCR came from a human donor in good health.

The CDR3, as DNA: TGTGCCAGCACCCCGACAGGGATGGGTGGCTACACCTTC. Translated, it gives CASTPTGMGGYTF. The J gene is TRBJ1-2, the V gene TRBV12-3 or TRBV12-4; 7 nucleotides agree with TRBD1. The length of the CDR3 is 13 residues. The V and J ends lost 7 bases and 7 bases, in that order; junction bases with no gene match: 9.